The clone carrying this T cell receptor (beta chain) has a count of ten or more. Its antigen is currently unknown. The V end lost 5 bases, the J end lost 1 base, and 14 bases lay between the germline ends. CDR1 is SGHTA and CDR2 is FQGNSA in the germline V gene. The CDR3 is 15 residues long. The 5'RACE template-switching step produced TCR cDNA and added a universal primer site and UMIs. One entry per CDR3 protein results from TCRdb running MiXCR on the 5' RACE reads. Of a few hundred thousand distinct CDR3 sequences listed, roughly 6.8% were seen once; the top ten hold 1% to 1.2%. These data are taken from a study of T cells after yellow fever vaccination. Study-level background: Preparing low-cell-number fractions relied on SMART-Seq v4 Ultra Low Input.

Study results and caveats: Though it reached lower strength, the secondary response hit its peak faster, day 5 versus 15. The booster response re-showed most primary clones: approximately 95% CD4, approximately 90% CD8.

The receptor comes from a man aged 25-40 years who received the YFV17D yellow fever vaccine. This chain joins TRBV7-2 and TRBJ2-5; TRBD1 or TRBD2 may be the D gene (5 bases each). Source: CD4+ T cells sorted from PBMCs, taken on the day of the yellow fever booster vaccination. The CDR3 is CASSMGPDIQETQYF. CDR3 nucleotides: TGTGCCAGCAGCATGGGACCGGACATCCAAGAGACCCAGTACTTC. Together with reference TRBV7-2 and TRBJ2-5, the CDR3 gives the full variable domain: GAGVSQSPSNKVTEKGKDVELRCDPISGHTALYWYRQSLGQGLEFLIYFQGNSAPDKSGLPSDRFSAERTGGSVSTLTIQRTQQEDSAVYLCASSMGPDIQETQYFGPGTRLLVL.